This record covers a single T cell receptor beta chain. This clonotype is labeled medium-sized (0.01 to 0.1%). No cognate antigen has been identified for it. Base qualities are missing; no much larger clone stands one base away. The sample originates from a study. The CDR3 spans 15 residues, from the cysteine through the phenylalanine. Only the CDR3 portion is preserved as DNA: 45 bases, with reading frame beginning at the first base. Relative to germline, V is 1 base shorter and J is 3 bases shorter, with 9 bases between their ends. For CDR1 and CDR2, the germline V gene lists KGHSH and LQKENI. The sequencer listed for this sample is Illumina MiSeq. In TCRdb, the public reads were trimmed at Q25 with fastp and aligned with MiXCR, with productive beta chains retained. When rows share a CDR3 protein, they turn into one entry using the most common DNA and genes. This sample holds about 4,500 distinct CDR3 sequences; less than 9.5% were observed only once. The ten largest clonotypes hold approximately 8.6% of the sample.

The receptor chain draws on TRBV18 and TRBJ2-2, with the identity of the D gene unclear. This clonotype originated in a human donor with rheumatoid arthritis. Sequencing input: CD4+ T cells from synovial fluid. The CDR3 is CASSPRLEHTGELFF. The DNA reads TGTGCCAGCTCACCACGTCTAGAACACACCGGGGAGCTGTTTTTT.